The clone carrying this TCR beta chain was observed at least ten times. This sample is drawn from a study of human T cells and chemical hapten exposure. Each CDR3 protein is one row after TCRdb ran MiXCR on the RACE reads. Counted here are 350,000 to 450,000 distinct CDR3 sequences, approximately 5% occurring once; the ten biggest clones make up approximately 2.8%. Time point given: pre-sensitization, week 0. Sample treatment: therapeutic diphenylcyclopropenone sensitization with weekly scalp DPC. The sequence was obtained from a woman in her forties or fifties with alopecia areata. Some clones in this sample may be carry-over from other donors' samples. This specimen consisted of whole blood, obtained in connection with sensitization to the hapten diphenylcyclopropenone (DPC).

The CDR3 DNA reads TGTGCCAGCAGCTTTATACCCACTGAAGCTTTCTTT. It is translated as CASSFIPTEAFF. The V and J genes are TRBV7-9 and TRBJ1-1, with D unclear. This CDR3 comprises 12 residues. Trimming left V 3 bases short and J 4 bases short, with 6 bases between. Germline CDR1 and CDR2: SEHNR and FQNEAQ (reference sequence).